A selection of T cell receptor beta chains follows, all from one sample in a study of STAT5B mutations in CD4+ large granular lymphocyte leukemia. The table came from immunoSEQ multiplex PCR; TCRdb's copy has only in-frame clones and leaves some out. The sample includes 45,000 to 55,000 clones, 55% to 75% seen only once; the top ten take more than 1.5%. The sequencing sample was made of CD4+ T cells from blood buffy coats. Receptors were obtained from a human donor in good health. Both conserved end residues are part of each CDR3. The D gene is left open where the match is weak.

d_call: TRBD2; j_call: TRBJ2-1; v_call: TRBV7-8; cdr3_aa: CASSQPGAGWKFF
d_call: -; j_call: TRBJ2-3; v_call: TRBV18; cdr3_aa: CASSPGHLTDTQYF
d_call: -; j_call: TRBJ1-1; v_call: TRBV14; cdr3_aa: CASSFIIGGGTEAFF
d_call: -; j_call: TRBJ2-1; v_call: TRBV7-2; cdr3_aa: CASSLLKGGPLNEQFF
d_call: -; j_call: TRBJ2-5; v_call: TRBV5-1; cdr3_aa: CASREDRETQYF
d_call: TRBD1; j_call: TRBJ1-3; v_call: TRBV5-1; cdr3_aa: CASSLGTGWTGNTIYF
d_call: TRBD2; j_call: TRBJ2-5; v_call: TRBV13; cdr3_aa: CASSFRGGAGETQYF
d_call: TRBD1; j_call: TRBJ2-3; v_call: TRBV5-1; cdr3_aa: CASSTTPRDSLAQYF
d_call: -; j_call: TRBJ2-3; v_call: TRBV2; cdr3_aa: CASSDAGLSTDTQYF
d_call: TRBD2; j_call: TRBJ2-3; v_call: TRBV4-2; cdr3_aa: CASSQDRAGGTDTQYF
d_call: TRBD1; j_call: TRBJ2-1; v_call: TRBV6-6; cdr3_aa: CASRSGQGATDEQFF
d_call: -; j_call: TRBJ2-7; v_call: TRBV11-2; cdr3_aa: CASSLTPFSHEQYF
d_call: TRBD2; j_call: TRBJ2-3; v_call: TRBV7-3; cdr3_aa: CASSSGLASDTQYF
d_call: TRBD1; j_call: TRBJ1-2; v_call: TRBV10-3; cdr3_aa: CAISERGQGSYGYTF
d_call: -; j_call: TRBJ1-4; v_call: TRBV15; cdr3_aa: CATSRDLGSLEKLFF
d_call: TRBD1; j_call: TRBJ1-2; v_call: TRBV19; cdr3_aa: CASTPLGQGDYYGYTF
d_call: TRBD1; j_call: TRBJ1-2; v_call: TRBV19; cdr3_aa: CASNQDRAGYTF
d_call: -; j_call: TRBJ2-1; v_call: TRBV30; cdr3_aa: CAWSKQGQQFF
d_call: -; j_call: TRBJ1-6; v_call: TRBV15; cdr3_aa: CATSTTRTDSPLHF
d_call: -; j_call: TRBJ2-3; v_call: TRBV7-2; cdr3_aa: CASSLLGWQGSTDTQYF
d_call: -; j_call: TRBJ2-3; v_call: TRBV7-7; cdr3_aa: CASSSGPGVDTQYF
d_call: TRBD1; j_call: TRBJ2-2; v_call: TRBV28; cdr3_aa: CASGDLDRYTGELFF
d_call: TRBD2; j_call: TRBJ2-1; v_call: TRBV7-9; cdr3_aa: CASSSSGGQLRSYNEQFF
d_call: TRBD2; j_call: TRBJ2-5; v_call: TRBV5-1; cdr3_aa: CASSLGTSGEETQYF
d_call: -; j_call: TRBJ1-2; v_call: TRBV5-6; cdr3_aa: CASSTRDIYGYTF
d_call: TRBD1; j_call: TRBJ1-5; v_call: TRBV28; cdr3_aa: CASSGPPGQNINSNQPQHF
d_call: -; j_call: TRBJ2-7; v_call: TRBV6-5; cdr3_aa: CASTSLPSGGYEQYF
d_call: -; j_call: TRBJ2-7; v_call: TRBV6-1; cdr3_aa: CASSMTTGTPYEQYF
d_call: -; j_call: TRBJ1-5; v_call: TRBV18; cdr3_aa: CASRPDNQPQHF
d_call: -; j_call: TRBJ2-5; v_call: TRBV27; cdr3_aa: CASSLSWSYEGTQYF
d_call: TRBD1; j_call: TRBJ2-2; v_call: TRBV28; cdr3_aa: CASSIFTGGGELFF
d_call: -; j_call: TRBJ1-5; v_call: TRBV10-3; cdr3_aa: CAISDPGQPQHF
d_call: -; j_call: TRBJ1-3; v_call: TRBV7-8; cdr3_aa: CASSPRQSGNTIYF
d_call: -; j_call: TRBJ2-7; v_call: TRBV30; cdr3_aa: CAWGTPDWQYF
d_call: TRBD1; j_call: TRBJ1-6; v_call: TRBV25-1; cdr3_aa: CASSGGVQGSLYNSPLHF
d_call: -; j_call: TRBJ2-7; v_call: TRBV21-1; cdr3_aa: CASSAKGGAEQYF
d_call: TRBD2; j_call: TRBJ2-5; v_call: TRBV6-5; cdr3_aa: CASTPGRGQAQYF
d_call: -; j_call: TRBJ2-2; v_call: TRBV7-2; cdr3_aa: CATGFSNTGELFF
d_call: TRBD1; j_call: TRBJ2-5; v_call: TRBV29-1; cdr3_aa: CSVDSRGREETQYF
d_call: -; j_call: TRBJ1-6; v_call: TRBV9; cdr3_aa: CASSVMAGDNSPLHF
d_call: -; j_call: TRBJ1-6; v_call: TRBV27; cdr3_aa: CASRSWGSEGTINSPLHF